What follows are 32 T cell receptor beta chains derived from one specimen sequenced in a study of cytomegalovirus exposure and HLA in healthy donors. 60 Vbeta and 13 Jbeta primers were used in PCR. Data came from immunoSEQ multiplex PCR; TCRdb stores just in-frame clones and leaves some out. The sample records more than 140,000 clones, about 80% being singletons. Sample: PBMCs. The receptors stem from a male donor in good health and CMV-seronegative.

The CDR3 protein is CASSFAARTEAFF. CDR3 DNA: TGTGCCAGCAGCTTCGCAGCGAGGACTGAAGCTTTCTTT. The V gene is TRBV7-8, the J gene TRBJ1-1; no reliable D call. The germline V gene has CDR1 SGHVS and CDR2 FQNEAQ. CDR3 length equals 13 residues. Trimming removed 3 bases from V and 5 bases from J, with 10 bases in between.

V and J are TRBV5-4 and TRBJ2-3; 9 bases map to TRBD1. There are 14 residues in the CDR3. The germline V gene encodes CDR1 SGHNT and CDR2 YYREEE (reference sequence). Unmatched junction bases numbered 3, after V lost 4 bases and J lost 3 bases. CDR3 loop: CASSKGQGTDTQYF. CDR3 coding DNA: TGTGCCAGCAGCAAGGGACAGGGAACAGATACGCAGTATTTT.

The chain combines TRBV6-4 with TRBJ2-3, with D tentatively TRBD1 (5 bases). Trimming cost V 3 bases and J 4 bases, with 14 bases left between them. Germline lookup yields CDR1 MRHNA and CDR2 SNTAGT. The CDR3 runs 15 residues. In nucleotides, the CDR3 is TGTGCCAGCAGTGATGGTATCCAGGGTGCAGATACGCAGTATTTT. Translated, it gives CASSDGIQGADTQYF.

This chain connects TRBV5-1 to TRBJ1-6; D remains ambiguous. The CDR3 has 15 amino acids. Germline V gene lookup returns CDR1 SGHRS and CDR2 YFSETQ. Trimming removed 1 base from V and 3 bases from J, with 8 bases in between. The CDR3 region has the DNA TGCGCCAGCAGCTTGACTGATTACTATAATTCACCCCTCCACTTT. Translation: CASSLTDYYNSPLHF.

This chain uses TRBV11-3 with TRBJ2-3; TRBD2 matches 14 bases. Per the germline V gene, CDR1 is SGHNT and CDR2 is YENEEA. V lost 1 base to trimming and J lost 7 bases; unmatched junction nucleotides: 7. The CDR3 has 17 amino acids. The CDR3 DNA is TGTGCCAGCAGCTTAGCCCTGACTAGCGGGGGGGCTAATACGCAGTATTTT. Translation gives CASSLALTSGGANTQYF.

This chain connects TRBV29-1 to TRBJ2-5, with 9 bases aligning to TRBD2. The J call may be faulty, since TRBJ2-7 better matches the DNA end. CDR1 is SQVTM and CDR2 is ANQGSEA in the germline V gene. The CDR3 totals 17 residues. CDR3 region: CSVAGVKAGGLRDEQYF. CDR3 nucleotide sequence: TGCAGCGTTGCGGGGGTTAAAGCGGGAGGCCTAAGGGACGAGCAGTACTTC.

This clone showed up just once. One end of the junction fails to match germline, which may point to a read error. This rearrangement joins TRBV11-2 to TRBJ2-5; D is unclear. This CDR3 region has 14 residues. Germline-derived CDR1 and CDR2 are SGHAT and FQNNGV. CDR3 sequence (DNA): TGTGCCAGCAGCTTTAGACCTGCTCAAGAGGCCCAGTACTTC. Translating gives CASSFRPAQEAQYF.

The rearrangement joins TRBV23-1 to TRBJ2-1; tentative D call: TRBD1 (6 bases). TRBV23-1 falls under the ORF class, with uncertain function. The ends were cut back, 3 bases at V and 2 bases at J, with 14 bases in the middle. This CDR3 spans 16 amino acids. CDR3 bases: TGCGCCAGCAGTCATGGGGTGGGGGCTCCCTACAATGAGCAGTTCTTC. It codes for CASSHGVGAPYNEQFF.

This chain connects TRBV2 to TRBJ2-7, with 10 positions matching TRBD1. With V trimmed by 6 bases and J by 3 bases, 5 bases remained unmatched. CDR1 and CDR2 (germline): SNHLY, FYNNEI. The CDR3 length is 14 residues. CDR3 DNA: TGTGCCAGCAGCGCCGGGACAGGGGACTACGAGCAGTACTTC. Its translation is CASSAGTGDYEQYF. Supplemented by reference TRBV2 and TRBJ2-7, the full variable domain reads EPEVTQTPSHQVTQMGQEVILRCVPISNHLYFYWYRQILGQKVEFLVSFYNNEISEKSEIFDDQFSVERPDGSNFTLKIRSTKLEDSAMYFCASSAGTGDYEQYFGPGTRLTVT.

CDR3 loop: CASSPTAAGAQLRGYTF. The CDR3 nucleotides are TGCGCCAGCAGCCCGACGGCGGCAGGGGCCCAACTGCGGGGCTACACCTTC. The chain is built from TRBV5-1 and TRBJ1-2; a weak D match, TRBD1 (6 bases). V was trimmed by 4 bases and J by 8 bases, leaving 27 bases between them. The germline V gene has CDR1 SGHRS and CDR2 YFSETQ. The CDR3 consists of 17 residues. Supplemented by reference TRBV5-1 and TRBJ1-2, the full variable domain reads KAGVTQTPRYLIKTRGQQVTLSCSPISGHRSVSWYQQTPGQGLQFLFEYFSETQRNKGNFPGRFSGRQFSNSRSEMNVSTLELGDSALYLCASSPTAAGAQLRGYTFGSGTRLTVV.

This sequence joins TRBV5-1 and TRBJ2-7; TRBD1 matches 10 bases. The V gene end was trimmed by 1 base and the J gene end by 4 bases; junction bases not matched to a gene: 8. This CDR3 has 16 amino acids. The germline V gene has CDR1 SGHRS and CDR2 YFSETQ. CDR3 sequence (DNA): TGCGCCAGCAGCTTGTTCGGGACAGGGGCGATGTACGAGCAGTACTTC. Residues: CASSLFGTGAMYEQYF.

The J gene is TRBJ1-1, the V gene TRBV9, with 7 bases matching TRBD1. The CDR3 runs to 14 residues. Unmatched junction bases numbered 5, after V lost 3 bases and J lost 3 bases. Germline V lookup: CDR1 SGDLS, CDR2 YYNGEE. CDR3: CASSATGVYTEAFF. As DNA, the CDR3 is TGTGCCAGCAGCGCCACAGGGGTTTACACTGAAGCTTTCTTT.

A single count supports this clone. The rearrangement uses TRBV6-1 and TRBJ1-3, with 9 bases matching TRBD1. Germline V gene data show CDR1 as MNHNS and CDR2 as SASEGT. J lost 4 bases, V lost 8 bases, and 3 bases had no gene match. The CDR3 length is 13 residues. DNA for the CDR3: TGTGCCAGCGGGACAGGGCTCGGAAACACCATATATTTT. Translation gives CASGTGLGNTIYF.

The V and J genes are TRBV6-5 and TRBJ2-3, with a tentative D call TRBD2 (6 bases). CDR3 length: 15 residues. Germline values: CDR1 MNHEY, CDR2 SVGAGI. With 2 bases removed from V and 2 bases from J, the gap between germline ends came to 11 bases. CDR3 sequence reads: CASSYGGFFTDTQYF. DNA for the CDR3: TGTGCCAGCAGTTACGGAGGGTTTTTCACAGATACGCAGTATTTT.

The table lists this clone with a count of one. The V call is TRBV11-3, the J call TRBJ2-3; D ambiguous. CDR3 size: 12 residues. V lost 3 bases and J lost 3, with 4 bases in between. Germline V gene sequence: CDR1 SGHNT, CDR2 YENEEA. This CDR3 is CASSLSTDTQYF. The CDR3 DNA reads TGTGCCAGCAGCTTGTCAACAGATACGCAGTATTTT.

The V gene is TRBV19, the J gene TRBJ2-5, with D possibly being TRBD1 (6 bases). This CDR3 has 14 amino acids. Trimming shortened V by 5 bases and J by 0 bases, and 10 bases separated the two germline ends. Germline V gene lookup returns CDR1 LNHDA and CDR2 SQIVND (reference sequence). CDR3 in DNA: TGTGCCAGTAGTCCCGACAGGAACCAAGAGACCCAGTACTTC. It encodes CASSPDRNQETQYF.

The V call is TRBV5-1, the J call TRBJ2-2, with 11 nucleotides matching TRBD2. The germline CDR1 and CDR2 sequences are SGHRS and YFSETQ. The length of the CDR3 is 15 residues. Trimming at V came to 2 bases and at J to 6 bases, leaving 3 bases not matched to a gene. CDR3 region: CASSLLAGVPGELFF. CDR3 nucleotide sequence: TGCGCCAGCAGCTTACTAGCGGGAGTGCCCGGGGAGCTGTTTTTT.

The J gene is TRBJ2-5, the V gene TRBV5-1, with 7 positions matching TRBD1. V was clipped by 1 base and J by 11 bases; unmatched bases: 11. The CDR3 length is 14 residues. The germline V gene encodes CDR1 SGHRS and CDR2 YFSETQ. The CDR3 sequence is CASSLRTGLEEQYF. The CDR3 region has the DNA TGCGCCAGCAGCTTGAGGACAGGCCTGGAGGAGCAGTACTTC.

The chain uses TRBV5-1 and TRBJ2-7; TRBD1 agrees at 8 bases. This CDR3 spans 16 amino acids. The junction had 10 bases not matched to a gene; V was cut back by 2 bases and J by 3 bases. Germline CDR1 reads SGHRS; CDR2 reads YFSETQ. In nucleotides, the CDR3 is TGCGCCAGCAGCTTAGCGACAGGGGTAGGAGTCTACGAGCAGTACTTC. It specifies CASSLATGVGVYEQYF.

The chain couples TRBV5-6 to TRBJ2-7, with 10 bases lining up with TRBD1. CDR1 is SGHDT, CDR2 YYEEEE, per germline. The CDR3 totals 15 residues. V dropped 0 bases and J dropped 1; count of bases not matched to a gene: 1. CDR3 DNA: TGTGCCAGCAGCTTGGGGGGACAGGGGTCCTACGAGCAGTACTTC. It translates to CASSLGGQGSYEQYF.

This clone was counted only a few times. V gene TRBV15 combines with J gene TRBJ2-7; TRBD1 aligns across 10 bases. Per germline, CDR1 LNHNV and CDR2 YYDKDF (reference sequence). V shed 1 base and J 4 bases; nucleotides not matched to a gene: 7. This CDR3 is 16 amino acids long. CDR3 region: CATSRAKGQGTYEQYF. In DNA form, the CDR3 reads TGTGCCACCAGCAGAGCGAAGGGACAGGGGACGTACGAGCAGTACTTC.

This sequence joins TRBV6-1 and TRBJ2-1, with D perhaps TRBD2 (7 bases). The V and J ends lost 2 bases and 8 bases respectively, with 16 bases between them. The germline V gene encodes CDR1 MNHNS and CDR2 SASEGT. This CDR3 is 15 amino acids long. CDR3 region: CASSEWKGGGDEQFF. CDR3 nucleotides: TGTGCCAGCAGTGAATGGAAAGGGGGGGGTGATGAGCAGTTCTTC.

V gene TRBV18 combines with J gene TRBJ2-2; TRBD2 might be the D (5 bases). The CDR3 has 16 amino acids. V lost 8 bases and J 7 bases, leaving 23 bases between the germline ends. Germline CDR1 reads KGHSH; CDR2 reads LQKENI. Here the CDR3 DNA reads TGTGCCAGCCCCCAGGTAGGACTTCCCCGCAGCGGGGAGCTGTTTTTT. Residues: CASPQVGLPRSGELFF.

The rearrangement uses TRBV6-6 and TRBJ1-1; 7 nucleotides line up with TRBD1. The V gene's germline CDR1 is MNHNY and CDR2 SVGAGI (reference sequence). The CDR3 is made up of 14 amino acids. Trimming cost V 6 bases and J 1 base; bases outside gene matches: 5. In DNA form, the CDR3 reads TGTGCCAGCAGACTGACAGGGTCGAACACTGAAGCTTTCTTT. It yields the protein CASRLTGSNTEAFF.

This clone occurred a few times. This rearrangement joins TRBV7-3 to TRBJ2-3, with D possibly matching TRBD2 (7 bases). The germline V gene encodes CDR1 SGHTA and CDR2 FQGTGA. The length of the CDR3 is 13 residues. Trimming took 5 bases from V and 7 from J, leaving 13 bases between them. The CDR3, as DNA: TGTGCCAGCAGCCTTAGGGGGACTAATACGCAGTATTTT. This gives the protein CASSLRGTNTQYF.

The J gene is TRBJ2-1, the V gene TRBV6-6; weak D call: TRBD2 (6 bases). CDR3 length equals 16 residues. Between the trimmed V and J ends, which lost 5 bases and 0 bases, there was a span of 14 bases. CDR1 MNHNY and CDR2 SVGAGI come from the germline V gene (reference sequence). As DNA, the CDR3 is TGTGCCAGCAGTCAAATGGGGAGGAACTCCTACAATGAGCAGTTCTTC. Its translation is CASSQMGRNSYNEQFF.

The chain combines TRBV7-9 with TRBJ1-2; the D gene is possibly TRBD1 (6 bases). The CDR3 covers 12 residues. Germline lookup yields CDR1 SEHNR and CDR2 FQNEAQ (reference sequence). V was cut by 4 bases and J by 4 bases, with 7 bases left in between. CDR3 sequence reads: CASSSGVYGYTF. In DNA, the CDR3 is TGTGCCAGCAGCTCAGGGGTCTATGGCTACACCTTC.

This clone came up a few times. The chain joins TRBV4-1 to TRBJ2-6, with a tentative D call TRBD1 (7 bases). This CDR3 comprises 19 residues. Germline V gives CDR1 MGHRA, CDR2 YSYEKL. V gave up 0 bases and J gave up 0 bases, with 15 bases separating them. The CDR3 reads CASSQDGGTVDSGANVLTF. The CDR3 region has the DNA TGCGCCAGCAGCCAAGATGGGGGGACAGTAGACTCTGGGGCCAACGTCCTGACTTTC.

This clone was detected only once. The chain recombines TRBV27 with TRBJ2-3; D is unresolved. Per germline, CDR1 MNHEY and CDR2 SMNVEV (reference sequence). Deletions cut 6 bases from V and 6 bases from J, with 16 bases between. The CDR3 is made up of 14 amino acids. The CDR3 nucleotides read TGTGCCAGCAGCCCTAACCCTAGTGGGGATACGCAGTATTTT. Its translation is CASSPNPSGDTQYF.

The chain recombines TRBV19 with TRBJ1-5; maybe TRBD1 (6 bases). The CDR3 is 19 amino acids. Germline V gene sequence: CDR1 LNHDA, CDR2 SQIVND (reference sequence). With 3 bases removed from V and 4 bases from J, the gap between germline ends came to 25 bases. The CDR3 reads CASSIFGSVGGAGNQPQHF. The CDR3 DNA follows: TGTGCCAGTAGTATTTTTGGCTCCGTCGGGGGGGCAGGGAATCAGCCCCAGCATTTT.

This chain connects TRBV10-3 to TRBJ2-3, with TRBD1 as a possible D gene (5 bases). This CDR3 is 15 amino acids long. V shed 7 bases and J shed 1 base, with 15 bases lying between them. In germline, CDR1 is ENHRY, CDR2 SYGVKD. The CDR3 reads CAITAQVTGTDTQYF. The CDR3 bases are TGTGCCATCACCGCACAGGTGACAGGCACAGATACGCAGTATTTT.

The CDR3 DNA follows: TGTGCCAGCAGCTTAGGGGCTAGCGGGAGGGAAGAGACCCAGTACTTC. It codes for CASSLGASGREETQYF. This sequence joins TRBV11-3 and TRBJ2-5, with 12 bases lining up with TRBD2. From germline, CDR1 is SGHNT and CDR2 YENEEA. CDR3 length: 16 amino acids. V lost 1 base, J lost 3 bases, and 3 bases stayed unmatched.